The T cell receptor beta chain described here comes from a study of blood T cell repertoires in COVID-19. Assay used: immunoSEQ multiplex PCR; TCRdb lists only in-frame clones, some missing. The data show about 330,000 clones, with over 70% seen just once and around 5% held by the top ten. In germline, CDR1 is GTSNPN, CDR2 SVGIG (reference sequence). The CDR3 has 16 amino acids. Trimming took 0 bases from V and 4 from J, leaving 16 bases between them. The chain is built from TRBV30 and TRBJ1-5, with D uncertain. Sequencing was done on a sample of PBMCs or T cells enriched from blood (not recorded which). This TCR was recovered from a man aged 25 to 40 who had recovered from COVID-19. The CDR3 protein is CAWSVGIGGVNQPQHF. The DNA of the CDR3 is TGTGCCTGGAGTGTAGGTATAGGCGGAGTGAATCAGCCCCAGCATTTT. Drawing the rest from reference TRBV30 and TRBJ1-5, the complete variable domain is SQTIHQWPATLVQPVGSPLSLECTVEGTSNPNLYWYRQAAGRGLQLLFYSVGIGQISSEVPQNLSASRPQDRQFILSSKKLLLSDSGFYLCAWSVGIGGVNQPQHFGDGTRLSIL.